This section outlines one T cell receptor beta chain sequence together with its context. Library preparation (for TCRbeta) was performed with unique molecular identifiers. TCRdb reanalysed the PCR reads using MiXCR and keeps one entry per CDR3 protein. The sample contains hundreds of thousands of distinct CDR3 sequences, approximately 10% of which appear only once. This sample was included in a study of T-cell reconstitution after alpha-beta-depleted transplantation in children. Trimming left V 5 bases short and J 7 bases short, with 18 bases between. The CDR3 contains 14 residues. Looked up from germline, CDR1 is SGHVS and CDR2 is FQNEAQ.

The chain recombines TRBV7-8 with TRBJ2-7, with D possibly TRBD2 on 6 matching bases. Here the sequenced sample was PBMCs from the stem cell graft donor, taken from the stem cell graft. The sequence was collected from a human donor who donated a stem cell graft to a child with acute myeloid leukemia. The CDR3 sequence is CASSPRDSLTEQYF. The CDR3, as DNA: TGTGCCAGCAGCCCCCGGGACTCGTTGACAGAGCAGTACTTC.